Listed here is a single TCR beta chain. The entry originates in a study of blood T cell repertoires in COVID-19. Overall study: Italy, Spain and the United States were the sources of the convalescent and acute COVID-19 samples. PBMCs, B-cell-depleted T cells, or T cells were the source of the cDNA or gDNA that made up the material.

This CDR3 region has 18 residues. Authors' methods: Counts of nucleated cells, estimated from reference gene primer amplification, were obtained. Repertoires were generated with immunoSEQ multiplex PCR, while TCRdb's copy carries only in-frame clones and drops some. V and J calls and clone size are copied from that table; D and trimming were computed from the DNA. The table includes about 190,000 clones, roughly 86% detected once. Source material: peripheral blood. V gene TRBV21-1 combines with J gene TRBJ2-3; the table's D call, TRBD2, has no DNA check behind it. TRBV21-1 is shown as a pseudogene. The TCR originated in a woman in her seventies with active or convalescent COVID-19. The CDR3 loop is CASSGKHLRGSYTDTQYF. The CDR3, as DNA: TGTGCCAGCAGTGGGAAACACCTACGCGGGAGTTACACAGATACGCAGTATTTT.